This T cell receptor (beta chain) was sequenced for a study of cytomegalovirus exposure and HLA in healthy donors. This clone was counted a few times. The target antigen is unknown. Looked up from germline, CDR1 is MNHEY and CDR2 is SVGAGI. Trimming removed 0 bases from V and 11 bases from J, with 17 bases in between. The CDR3 contains 14 residues. While unrecorded immune exposures were likely, the donors were nominally healthy when sampled. PCR involved 60 Vbeta and 13 Jbeta primers. The data were produced by immunoSEQ multiplex PCR, yet TCRdb's version contains in-frame clones alone and is incomplete. The sample lists approximately 110,000 clones; roughly 70% were seen once. Study-wide results and limits: Evidence from a later analysis indicated that most CMV-associated TCR beta chains looked HLA-restricted. Later analysis identified several of the most significant clusters that appeared linked to common viral pathogens. A list of about 180 TCR beta chains associated with cytomegalovirus was given.

This rearrangement joins TRBV6-5 to TRBJ2-7, with D perhaps TRBD1 (5 bases). The TCR was taken from a young man in good health and CMV-seropositive. Sequencing was carried out using PBMCs. The CDR3 sequence is CASSYSTYSGREYF. DNA for the CDR3: TGTGCCAGCAGTTACTCGACGTATTCGGGCAGGGAGTACTTC.